The TCR beta chain described here comes from a study of T cell responses to AZD1222 COVID-19 vaccine. The CDR3 has 16 amino acids. Germline CDR1 is SGHTA and CDR2 is FQGTGA. Trimming pared 1 base from V and 5 bases from J, leaving 17 bases between. This clone appeared once. The target antigen is unknown. Clones were read by immunoSEQ multiplex PCR, and TCRdb kept only the in-frame ones, dropping some. The table has 88,000 or so clones, 89% seen once. Whole-study results and caveats: Spike-specific TCR breadth and depth both grew after two AZD1222 doses. It was only a handful of AZD1222 recipients who were seropositive at baseline. Sampled repertoires all dated from after the peak T cell response. Researchers report vaccine-associated CD4 TCRs spanning spike, with dominance at 160-218 and 743-854.

This rearrangement joins TRBV7-3 to TRBJ2-5, with TRBD2 as a possible D gene (5 bases). This receptor was identified in an adult in good health. Source: peripheral blood, taken on day 0 of AZD1222 vaccination. In DNA, the CDR3 is TGTGCCAGCAGCTTAAACTTGGCACTAGGAGTTGAGACCCAGTACTTC. Translating gives CASSLNLALGVETQYF.